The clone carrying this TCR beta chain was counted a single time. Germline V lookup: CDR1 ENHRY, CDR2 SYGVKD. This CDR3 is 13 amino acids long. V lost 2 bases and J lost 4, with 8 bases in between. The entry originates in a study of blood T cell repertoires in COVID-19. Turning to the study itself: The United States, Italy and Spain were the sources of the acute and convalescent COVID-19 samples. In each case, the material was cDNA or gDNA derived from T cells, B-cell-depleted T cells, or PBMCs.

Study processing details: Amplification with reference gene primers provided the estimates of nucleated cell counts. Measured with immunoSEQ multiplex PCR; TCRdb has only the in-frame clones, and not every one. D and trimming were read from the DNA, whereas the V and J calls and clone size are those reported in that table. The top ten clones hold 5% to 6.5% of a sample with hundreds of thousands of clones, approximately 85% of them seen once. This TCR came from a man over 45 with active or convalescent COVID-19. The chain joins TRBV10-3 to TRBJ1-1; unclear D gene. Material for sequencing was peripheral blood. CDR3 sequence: CAISEEAVTEAFF. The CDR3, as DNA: TGTGCCATCAGTGAGGAGGCAGTCACTGAAGCTTTCTTT.